One sample yielded the 21 T cell receptor beta chains listed below, sequenced in a study of cytomegalovirus exposure and HLA in healthy donors. It was with 60 Vbeta and 13 Jbeta primers that the PCR ran. The repertoire was sequenced with immunoSEQ multiplex PCR; TCRdb's copy has only in-frame clones and lacks some. The sample shows about 170,000 clones, around three quarters of them seen only once. The specimen sequenced was PBMCs. All receptors come from a woman aged 45-65 years in good health and CMV-seronegative.

This chain links TRBV5-1 with TRBJ2-3, with D unclear. This CDR3 comprises 18 residues. Germline V lookup: CDR1 SGHRS, CDR2 YFSETQ. Trimming left V 2 bases short and J 1 base short, with 20 bases between. CDR3 loop: CASSLASVKALGTDTQYF. The CDR3 nucleotides are TGCGCCAGCAGCTTAGCGTCTGTAAAAGCCCTAGGCACAGATACGCAGTATTTT.

The chain couples TRBV5-1 to TRBJ2-1; 8 nucleotides agree with TRBD2. The germline CDR1 and CDR2 sequences are SGHRS and YFSETQ. CDR3 length: 16 residues. V gave up 1 base and J gave up 7 bases; unmatched junction bases: 10. DNA for the CDR3: TGCGCCAGCAGCTTGACTAGCGGCCCCGCGTTAAATGAGCAGTTCTTC. It yields the protein CASSLTSGPALNEQFF.

The rearrangement uses TRBV7-9 and TRBJ2-1; D possibly corresponds to TRBD2 (5 bases). CDR3 length: 13 amino acids. Germline CDR1 is SEHNR and CDR2 is FQNEAQ (reference sequence). V was cut by 5 bases and J by 8 bases, with 13 bases left in between. This CDR3 is CASSELGWDEQFF. CDR3 nucleotides: TGTGCCAGCAGCGAACTAGGATGGGATGAGCAGTTCTTC.

The rearrangement joins TRBV30 to TRBJ2-3; D gene ambiguous. The CDR3 loop spans 13 amino acids. V lost 2 bases to trimming and J lost 4 bases, with 10 bases between them. Germline V gene sequence: CDR1 GTSNPN, CDR2 SVGIG (reference sequence). CDR3 protein: CAWSFSLSDTQYF. The CDR3 coding sequence is TGTGCCTGGAGTTTCTCACTATCAGATACGCAGTATTTT. Full variable domain (outside the CDR3, taken from reference TRBV30 and TRBJ2-3): SQTIHQWPATLVQPVGSPLSLECTVEGTSNPNLYWYRQAAGRGLQLLFYSVGIGQISSEVPQNLSASRPQDRQFILSSKKLLLSDSGFYLCAWSFSLSDTQYFGPGTRLTVL.

The J gene is TRBJ2-3, the V gene TRBV29-1; 11 bases are a match to TRBD2. Germline CDR1 is SQVTM and CDR2 is ANQGSEA. The junction had 8 bases not matched to a gene; V was cut back by 6 bases and J by 6 bases. CDR3 size: 14 residues. This CDR3 reads CSVGLAVHGDTQYF. CDR3 nucleotides: TGCAGCGTGGGACTAGCGGTCCATGGGGATACGCAGTATTTT.

CDR3 coding DNA: TGTGCCAGCAGTGCTCGCTGGGCCTCTGGAAACACCATATATTTT. Amino acid sequence: CASSARWASGNTIYF. This chain uses TRBV27 with TRBJ1-3; no firm D call. V lost 5 bases, J lost 0 bases, and 11 bases lay in between. Germline V gene lookup returns CDR1 MNHEY and CDR2 SMNVEV (reference sequence). This CDR3 has 15 amino acids.

The chain uses TRBV5-1 and TRBJ2-1; 7 nucleotides agree with TRBD2. V shed 0 bases and J 7 bases; nucleotides not matched to a gene: 4. Germline assignment: CDR1 SGHRS and CDR2 YFSETQ. CDR3 length: 14 amino acids. Here the CDR3 DNA reads TGCGCCAGCAGCTTGGTCGGGGGAGGGAATGAGCAGTTCTTC. This sequence encodes CASSLVGGGNEQFF.

The chain combines TRBV4-3 with TRBJ1-4; 10 bases fit TRBD1. The J segment lost 4 bases and the V segment lost 3 bases, leaving 14 bases of the junction unmatched. CDR3 length: 19 amino acids. Germline CDR1 is LGHNA and CDR2 is YSLEER. The CDR3 region has the DNA TGCGCCAGCAGCCAGGGCGCGACAGGGGGCTCGAGGGGTAATGAAAAACTGTTTTTT. This codes for CASSQGATGGSRGNEKLFF.

This clone was detected only a few times. The chain carries TRBV30 and TRBJ1-5; the match to TRBD1 covers 7 bases. The CDR3 is 14 amino acids. J was trimmed by 7 bases and V by 0 bases; bases with no gene match: 6. Germline assignment: CDR1 GTSNPN and CDR2 SVGIG (reference sequence). This chain's CDR3 is CAWSVQGGQQPQHF. CDR3 in DNA: TGTGCCTGGAGTGTACAAGGGGGCCAACAGCCCCAGCATTTT.

The gene calls are TRBV15 and TRBJ2-5, with 9 bases lining up with TRBD2. The CDR3 extends over 16 amino acids. V was clipped by 1 base and J by 4 bases; unmatched bases: 7. CDR1 and CDR2 from the germline V gene are LNHNV and YYDKDF (reference sequence). The CDR3 nucleotides are TGTGCCACCAGCAGAGTGATTAGCGGGAGTGGAGAGACCCAGTACTTC. This sequence encodes CATSRVISGSGETQYF.

The rearrangement links TRBV5-5 to TRBJ1-6; a weak D match, TRBD1 (5 bases). V dropped 0 bases and J dropped 18 bases, with 13 bases sitting between them. Per germline, CDR1 SGHKS and CDR2 YYEKEE (reference sequence). The CDR3 has 12 amino acids. The CDR3: CASSLVGQRDHF. The CDR3 nucleotides read TGTGCCAGCAGCTTGGTGGGGCAGAGAGACCACTTT.

The gene calls are TRBV18 and TRBJ1-2; 8 bases map to TRBD1. The trim removed 0 bases at V and 6 bases at J, leaving 6 bases unmatched. The CDR3 consists of 15 residues. Germline V lookup: CDR1 KGHSH, CDR2 LQKENI. The CDR3: CASSPPAQGANGYTF. The CDR3 DNA is TGTGCCAGCTCACCACCCGCCCAGGGGGCGAATGGCTACACCTTC.

The V gene is TRBV28, the J gene TRBJ2-7; D is uncertain. The ends were cut back, 4 bases at V and 3 bases at J, with 10 bases in the middle. The CDR3 covers 13 residues. Germline V lookup: CDR1 MDHEN, CDR2 SYDVKM. DNA for the CDR3: TGTGCCAGCAGTTACCGGGTCCTCTACGAGCAGTACTTC. It translates to CASSYRVLYEQYF.

This clone was seen just once. V is TRBV30 and J is TRBJ2-5, with TRBD2 matching over 14 bases. Germline V CDR1 and CDR2: GTSNPN, SVGIG (reference sequence). V dropped 0 bases and J dropped 1; count of bases not matched to a gene: 7. This CDR3 has 18 amino acids. CDR3 bases: TGTGCCTGGAGTGTTGAAGGACTAGCGGGGGGTTTCCAAGAGACCCAGTACTTC. Translation gives CAWSVEGLAGGFQETQYF.

V is TRBV6-1 and J is TRBJ2-1; D may be TRBD1 (6 bases). There are 13 residues in the CDR3. Trimming removed 7 bases from V and 5 bases from J, with 12 bases in between. CDR1 and CDR2 (germline): MNHNS, SASEGT. The DNA for the CDR3 is TGTGCCAGCACCAACAGGGTTCACAATGAGCAGTTCTTC. Protein: CASTNRVHNEQFF.

The gene calls are TRBV6-5 and TRBJ1-1; weak D call: TRBD1 (6 bases). Between the trimmed V and J ends, which lost 2 bases and 1 base, there was a span of 8 bases. CDR3 length: 14 amino acids. Germline CDR1 and CDR2: MNHEY and SVGAGI. This CDR3 is CASSYQQGNTEAFF. The CDR3 bases are TGTGCCAGCAGTTACCAACAGGGGAACACTGAAGCTTTCTTT.

The chain recombines TRBV28 with TRBJ2-7, with TRBD1 identical over 8 bases. This CDR3 is 14 amino acids long. V lost 5 bases to trimming and J lost 2 bases; unmatched junction nucleotides: 5. From germline, CDR1 is MDHEN and CDR2 SYDVKM. The CDR3 nucleotides read TGTGCCAGCAGTGTAAGACAGGGGACCTACGAGCAGTACTTC. As protein: CASSVRQGTYEQYF. The full variable domain, rest sourced from reference TRBV28 and TRBJ2-7, is DVKVTQSSRYLVKRTGEKVFLECVQDMDHENMFWYRQDPGLGLRLIYFSYDVKMKEKGDIPEGYSVSREKKERFSLILESASTNQTSMYLCASSVRQGTYEQYFGPGTRLTVT.

V gene TRBV6-5 combines with J gene TRBJ2-3, with 7 positions matching TRBD1. Germline values: CDR1 MNHEY, CDR2 SVGAGI. The CDR3 contains 14 residues. Losses at the gene ends were 6 bases for V and 0 bases for J; bases not matched to a gene: 3. The CDR3 DNA follows: TGTGCCAGCAGGGGACAGTCCAGCACAGATACGCAGTATTTT. Its translation: CASRGQSSTDTQYF.

The V call is TRBV28, the J call TRBJ1-1; 7 positions match TRBD1. Losses at the gene ends were 6 bases for V and 4 bases for J; bases not matched to a gene: 14. The CDR3 runs 16 residues. Germline lookup yields CDR1 MDHEN and CDR2 SYDVKM. In DNA, the CDR3 is TGTGCCAGCAGCCTCTTAGACAGGGCGGTAGGCACTGAAGCTTTCTTT. Translated: CASSLLDRAVGTEAFF.

This clone occurred once. The CDR3 region is CASNPGGGTEAFF. CDR3 coding DNA: TGTGCCAGCAACCCGGGGGGCGGGACTGAAGCTTTCTTT. The chain carries TRBV2 and TRBJ1-1, with D perhaps matching TRBD1 (6 bases). The CDR3 has 13 amino acids. Germline values: CDR1 SNHLY, CDR2 FYNNEI. Trimming took 7 bases from V and 5 from J, leaving 14 bases between them.

This clone showed up just once. DNA of the CDR3: TGTGCCACCAGCACGCCGGTCGTCAGGGAATTGAACACTGAAGCTTTCTTT. Amino acid sequence: CATSTPVVRELNTEAFF. The chain couples TRBV15 to TRBJ1-1, with a weak D call TRBD1 (5 bases). The germline V gene encodes CDR1 LNHNV and CDR2 YYDKDF (reference sequence). The V end was cut by 4 bases, the J end by 0 bases, with 18 bases between. The CDR3 runs 17 residues.